The TCR beta chain described here comes from a study of blood T cell repertoires in COVID-19. The method was immunoSEQ multiplex PCR; TCRdb's version includes in-frame clones alone and lacks a portion of them. This sample has around 220,000 clones, with approximately 90% found just once. From germline, CDR1 is SGHRS and CDR2 YFSETQ. V lost 4 bases, J lost 3 bases, and 5 bases lay in between. The CDR3 is 13 amino acids. Sequencing was performed on PBMCs or T cells enriched from blood (not recorded which). The receptor was derived from a woman aged 25 to 39 with acute COVID-19. The rearrangement links TRBV5-1 to TRBJ1-6; D is unresolved. The CDR3 spells CASSVGYNSPLHF. For the CDR3, the DNA is TGCGCCAGCAGCGTCGGCTATAATTCACCCCTCCACTTT.